This T cell receptor beta chain was identified in a study of blood T cell repertoires in COVID-19. Across the study: Nucleic acid was either cDNA or gDNA, and it came from T cells, B-cell-depleted T cells, or PBMCs.

The CDR3 is 15 residues long. With 0 bases removed from V and 3 bases from J, the gap between germline ends came to 9 bases. Germline values: CDR1 LGHNA, CDR2 YSLEER. Original processing methods: Estimates of nucleated cell counts were drawn from the amplification of reference gene primers. Produced via immunoSEQ multiplex PCR; TCRdb's table is partial and in-frame only. V, J and clone size reflect that table, while D and trimming were determined from the DNA. Here the sample spans more than 200,000 clones, 85% to 90% being singletons. The source of this sequence is a woman in her fifties or sixties with acute or convalescent COVID-19. Sequences were obtained from peripheral blood. The chain links TRBV4-3 to TRBJ1-5, with TRBD1 as a possible D gene (6 bases). CDR3 DNA sequence: TGCGCCAGCAGCCAAGATTGGACAGCCAATCAGCCCCAGCATTTT. The encoded protein is CASSQDWTANQPQHF.